Given below is one T cell receptor (beta chain) in context. The TCR beta CDR3 regions underwent amplification using RNA transcripts as the source. The HTBI primer set drove a first-round RT-PCR of the TCR CDR3. Using its own MiXCR run on the multiplex PCR reads, TCRdb lists one record per CDR3 protein. The data show 650,000 to 700,000 distinct CDR3 sequences, roughly 17% seen once. This sample stems from a study of T cells in Graves' hyperthyroidism and ophthalmopathy. Germline lookup yields CDR1 KGHSH and CDR2 LQKENI. V shed 4 bases and J shed 4 bases, with 16 bases lying between them. The CDR3 length is 15 residues.

The clonotype was recovered from a man aged 45-65 years with Graves' hyperthyroidism. V gene TRBV18 combines with J gene TRBJ1-1, with D possibly matching TRBD1 (5 bases). The specimen was blood. In DNA form, the CDR3 reads TGTGCCAGCTCACAATTTGACACCCAGGGCACTGAAGCTTTCTTT. Translation gives CASSQFDTQGTEAFF.